A single sample gave rise to the 4 T cell receptor beta chains below, sequenced in a study of blood T cells in healthy people across ages. A sample-barcoded 5' primer and a J-beta primer mix were used in a second PCR of roughly 7 to 11 cycles. Each CDR3 protein is one row after TCRdb ran MiXCR on the 5' RACE reads. Of about 760,000 distinct CDR3 sequences listed, roughly 25% are singletons. In addition, the sample was reused for a study of T cells of mothers and their children.

Sample: blood. These receptors came from a boy younger than 18 in good health.

This chain joins TRBV5-6 and TRBJ1-1; maybe TRBD1 (6 bases). The CDR3 covers 15 residues. The ends were cut back, 1 base at V and 5 bases at J, with 15 bases in the middle. Germline assignment: CDR1 SGHDT and CDR2 YYEEEE. The CDR3 DNA sequence: TGTGCCAGCAGCTTGAGAACAGGGATCCGAACTGAAGCTTTCTTT. The encoded protein is CASSLRTGIRTEAFF.

V is TRBV4-3 and J is TRBJ1-2, with D uncertain. The CDR3 loop spans 13 amino acids. CDR1 is LGHNA and CDR2 is YSLEER in the germline V gene. The ends were cut back, 3 bases at V and 6 bases at J, with 11 bases in the middle. The CDR3 protein is CASSHLPKDGYTF. Here the CDR3 DNA reads TGCGCCAGCAGCCATCTCCCGAAGGATGGCTACACCTTC.

This clonotype was observed a handful of times. The chain combines TRBV7-6 with TRBJ2-5; D ambiguous. The CDR3 consists of 13 residues. The germline CDR1 and CDR2 sequences are SGHVS and FNYEAQ. Trimming cost V 0 bases and J 5 bases, with 7 bases left between them. The CDR3 spells CASSLALWETQYF. The CDR3 DNA follows: TGTGCCAGCAGCTTAGCCTTATGGGAGACCCAGTACTTC.

In this sample, this clonotype turned up a few times. V and J are TRBV5-6 and TRBJ1-2; D is ambiguous. V was clipped by 4 bases and J by 4 bases, with 14 bases between them. CDR3 length equals 14 residues. The germline gives CDR1 SGHDT, CDR2 YYEEEE. The CDR3 DNA sequence: TGTGCCAGCAGCCGTGATAGAGGGCTCTATGGCTACACCTTC. Its protein product is CASSRDRGLYGYTF.